This TCR beta chain was identified during a study of cytomegalovirus exposure and HLA in healthy donors. The CDR3 contains 13 residues. Turning to this clone: Its antigen is undetermined.

The PCR had 60 Vbeta and 13 Jbeta primers. TCRdb's table, derived via immunoSEQ multiplex PCR, lists solely in-frame clones and lacks some. The sample lists about 92,000 clones, around four fifths occurring once. General study results and limits: Analysis performed later showed TCR beta chains linked to HLA being more clonally expanded than equally common others. HLA allele associations emerged for 15,000 to 20,000 TCR beta sequences in a later analysis, at 0.05 false discovery rate. Several V segments, TRBV6-2 and TRBV6-3 among them, could not be told apart and were dropped.

The chain couples TRBV21-1 to TRBJ1-1; the D segment call TRBD1 is taken from the table without a DNA check. TRBV21-1 is classified as a pseudogene. This TCR came from a man aged 45-60 years in good health and CMV-seropositive. Material: PBMCs. As DNA, the CDR3 is TGTGCCAGCAGCAGGACAGGGTGGACTGAAGCTTTCTTT. Protein: CASSRTGWTEAFF.